The 18 T cell receptor beta chains listed next were all sequenced from one sample in a study of blood T cell repertoires in COVID-19. Method: immunoSEQ multiplex PCR; TCRdb's copy keeps in-frame clones and lacks some. Of 250,000 or so clones in the sample, roughly 82% were seen once. Sequencing was done on a sample of peripheral blood. Source of these receptors: a man older than 75 with acute or convalescent COVID-19.

The V call is TRBV19, the J call TRBJ1-6, with 7 bases lining up with TRBD1. From germline, CDR1 is LNHDA and CDR2 SQIVND (reference sequence). Losses at the gene ends were 6 bases for V and 2 bases for J; bases not matched to a gene: 13. The CDR3 loop spans 18 amino acids. The CDR3 region is CASSRQGRQGAYNSPLHF. As DNA, the CDR3 is TGTGCCAGTAGCCGACAGGGAAGGCAAGGGGCCTATAATTCACCCCTCCACTTT. The variable domain in full, with the rest retrieved from reference TRBV19 and TRBJ1-6, is DGGITQSPKYLFRKEGQNVTLSCEQNLNHDAMYWYRQDPGQGLRLIYYSQIVNDFQKGDIAEGYSVSREKKESFPLTVTSAQKNPTAFYLCASSRQGRQGAYNSPLHFGNGTRLTVT.

The V call is TRBV6-5, the J call TRBJ2-1; a possible D gene is TRBD2 (5 bases). V was pared by 3 bases and J by 5 bases, with 14 bases between. Germline lookup yields CDR1 MNHEY and CDR2 SVGAGI. CDR3 length: 15 residues. CDR3 bases: TGTGCCAGCAGTTATCCCGGAGGCCCCCACAATGAGCAGTTCTTC. It translates to CASSYPGGPHNEQFF.

This chain connects TRBV29-1 to TRBJ2-1; 10 bases agree with TRBD2. V gave up 4 bases and J gave up 4 bases; unmatched junction bases: 1. Germline CDR1 and CDR2: SQVTM and ANQGSEA. This CDR3 region has 13 residues. This CDR3 is CSVGTSGYNEQFF. In DNA, the CDR3 is TGCAGCGTTGGGACTAGCGGATACAATGAGCAGTTCTTC.

This chain links TRBV3-1 (or the pseudogene TRBV3-2) with TRBJ2-3; 9 bases fit TRBD1. CDR3 length equals 17 residues. Germline assignment: CDR1 LGHDT and CDR2 YNNKEL (reference sequence). V lost 0 bases, J lost 2 bases, and 6 bases stayed unmatched. The CDR3 region is CASSQDMRTGATDTQYF. DNA of the CDR3: TGTGCCAGCAGCCAAGACATGAGGACAGGGGCCACAGATACGCAGTATTTT.

This chain connects TRBV10-3 to TRBJ1-1; TRBD1 aligns across 7 bases. This CDR3 is 15 amino acids long. Germline V gene data show CDR1 as ENHRY and CDR2 as SYGVKD. J was trimmed by 1 base and V by 6 bases; bases with no gene match: 8. This CDR3 is CAIRDREVGNTEAFF. The CDR3 DNA follows: TGTGCCATCAGAGACAGGGAGGTAGGGAACACTGAAGCTTTCTTT.

The chain is built from TRBV5-4 and TRBJ2-7; D possibly corresponds to TRBD2 (5 bases). CDR3 size: 15 residues. Germline CDR1 is SGHNT and CDR2 is YYREEE (reference sequence). Trimming took off 4 bases at V and 5 bases at J, with 19 bases between the two ends. The DNA of the CDR3 is TGTGCCAGCAGCCCCCCTTCGGGAAACGGAGACGAGCAGTACTTC. It codes for CASSPPSGNGDEQYF.

The rearrangement uses TRBV12-5 and TRBJ2-5, with 12 nucleotides matching TRBD2. The CDR3 has 18 residues. After removal of 0 bases from V and 3 bases from J, the junction contained 8 bases not matched to a gene. Germline assignment: CDR1 LGHNT and CDR2 FRNRAP. The CDR3 DNA reads as TGTGCTAGTGGTTTGGTAAGAACTAGCGGGGGGCCAAAAGAGACCCAGTACTTC. It translates to CASGLVRTSGGPKETQYF.

V is TRBV6-4 and J is TRBJ1-6; 10 nucleotides match TRBD1. Trimming at V came to 6 bases and at J to 6 bases, leaving 11 bases not matched to a gene. CDR1 and CDR2 from the germline V gene are MRHNA and SNTAGT. This CDR3 comprises 17 residues. CDR3 nucleotides: TGTGCCAGCAGCGTCGGGACAGGGGTGGATAGTAATTCACCCCTCCACTTT. Amino acid sequence: CASSVGTGVDSNSPLHF.

The genes are TRBV19 and TRBJ2-6, with TRBD1 matching 9 bases. The germline gives CDR1 LNHDA, CDR2 SQIVND (reference sequence). The ends lost 4 bases at V and 1 base at J; junction bases unmatched: 5. This CDR3 is 17 amino acids long. The CDR3 DNA reads TGTGCCAGTAGTACCTGGACAGGGGTGTCTGGGGCCAACGTCCTGACTTTC. It encodes CASSTWTGVSGANVLTF.

The chain employs TRBV3-1 (or the pseudogene TRBV3-2) and TRBJ2-5; no clear D. The CDR3 has 12 residues. V lost 3 bases, J lost 2 bases, and 4 bases lay in between. Germline CDR1 reads LGHDT; CDR2 reads YNNKEL (reference sequence). CDR3 coding DNA: TGTGCCAGCAGCCACCGTCAAGAGACCCAGTACTTC. It is translated as CASSHRQETQYF.

V usage is TRBV11-2 and J usage is TRBJ1-1; D gene uncertain. There are 14 residues in the CDR3. From germline, CDR1 is SGHAT and CDR2 FQNNGV. Trimming removed 2 bases from V and 2 bases from J, with 9 bases in between. The CDR3 reads CASSLTVVNTEAFF. The DNA of the CDR3 is TGTGCCAGCAGCTTAACGGTCGTTAACACTGAAGCTTTCTTT.

This chain links TRBV18 with TRBJ1-4; D remains unclear. The germline V gene has CDR1 KGHSH and CDR2 LQKENI. V gave up 3 bases and J gave up 7 bases, with 12 bases separating them. This CDR3 has 14 residues. In DNA, the CDR3 is TGTGCCAGCTCACCTACGACATTGGGTGAAAAACTGTTTTTT. This encodes CASSPTTLGEKLFF.

The chain recombines TRBV5-1 with TRBJ1-1; possibly TRBD1 for D (6 bases). Trimming removed 4 bases from V and 5 bases from J, with 24 bases in between. CDR3 length: 17 amino acids. The germline gives CDR1 SGHRS, CDR2 YFSETQ. The CDR3: CASSAGDYPSRSTEAFF. CDR3 in DNA: TGCGCCAGCAGCGCAGGGGACTACCCAAGCAGATCTACTGAAGCTTTCTTT.

The chain uses TRBV27 and TRBJ2-2; D remains ambiguous. There are 12 residues in the CDR3. The V end lost 5 bases, the J end lost 1 base, and 2 bases lay between the germline ends. Per germline, CDR1 MNHEY and CDR2 SMNVEV (reference sequence). For the CDR3, the DNA is TGTGCCAGCAGTCAGAACACCGGGGAGCTGTTTTTT. This sequence encodes CASSQNTGELFF.

The chain combines TRBV3-1 (or the pseudogene TRBV3-2) with TRBJ2-2, with D possibly matching TRBD1 (5 bases). CDR3 length: 15 residues. Germline CDR1 is LGHDT and CDR2 is YNNKEL (reference sequence). V shed 1 base and J shed 5 bases, with 11 bases lying between them. The CDR3 DNA follows: TGTGCCAGCAGCCAAGCCCTGCAGGGAACCGGGGAGCTGTTTTTT. It is translated as CASSQALQGTGELFF.

The chain uses TRBV5-1 and TRBJ2-7; possible D gene TRBD1, 5 bases. Trimming removed 4 bases from V and 5 bases from J, with 19 bases in between. CDR1 and CDR2 from the germline V gene are SGHRS and YFSETQ. This CDR3 has 15 residues. The CDR3 sequence is CASSLGAPPMHEQYF. In DNA form, the CDR3 reads TGCGCCAGCAGCCTAGGGGCCCCGCCAATGCACGAGCAGTACTTC.

The sample holds one count of this clone. J is TRBJ2-5 and V is TRBV11-2; tentative D call: TRBD2 (5 bases). The V end lost 1 base, the J end lost 5 bases, and 8 bases lay between the germline ends. The CDR3 has 13 residues. Germline V gene lookup returns CDR1 SGHAT and CDR2 FQNNGV. The CDR3 is CASSLGLTETQYF. The CDR3 DNA reads as TGTGCCAGCAGCTTAGGACTAACGGAGACCCAGTACTTC.

The chain joins TRBV7-2 to TRBJ1-5; 10 positions match TRBD1. Per the germline V gene, CDR1 is SGHTA and CDR2 is FQGNSA. The CDR3 runs to 15 residues. The J segment lost 5 bases and the V segment lost 8 bases, leaving 9 bases of the junction unmatched. CDR3 in DNA: TGTGCCAGCGCTCAGGGGACAGGGGAATATCAGCCCCAGCATTTT. It encodes CASAQGTGEYQPQHF.